These 6 T cell receptor beta chains came from one sample sequenced in a study of neoadjuvant nivolumab and ipilimumab in lung cancer. Sequencing was performed with immunoSEQ multiplex PCR; in TCRdb, only in-frame clones are kept and a portion is missing. The data show 6,500 to 8,500 clones, roughly 90% seen once. Specimen: tumor tissue, collected after neoadjuvant nivolumab, alone or with ipilimumab, at or shortly before surgery. The source of these receptors is an adult with non-small cell lung cancer. Some clones in this sample may be carry-over from other donors' samples.

This chain links TRBV27 with TRBJ1-5; unclear D gene. This CDR3 is 12 amino acids long. CDR1 is MNHEY, CDR2 SMNVEV, per germline (reference sequence). The V end was cut by 3 bases, the J end by 8 bases, with 8 bases between. As DNA, the CDR3 is TGTGCCAGCAGTTTCTCGGGTGAGCCCCAGCATTTT. Translation gives CASSFSGEPQHF.

The CDR3, as DNA: TGTGCCAGCAGTTACACCAGGACAGGGGGTGGTTATGGCTACACCTTC. It is translated as CASSYTRTGGGYGYTF. V is TRBV6-5 and J is TRBJ1-2, with 10 bases aligning to TRBD1. The J segment lost 5 bases and the V segment lost 2 bases, leaving 8 bases of the junction unmatched. The CDR3 consists of 16 residues. Germline V gene lookup returns CDR1 MNHEY and CDR2 SVGAGI.

The chain couples TRBV29-1 to TRBJ2-1; perhaps TRBD2 as D (6 bases). V was cut by 7 bases and J by 8 bases, with 18 bases left in between. The CDR3 loop spans 13 amino acids. Germline V lookup: CDR1 SQVTM, CDR2 ANQGSEA. The CDR3 here is CSERLGEVDEQFF. The CDR3 DNA sequence: TGCAGCGAGCGACTAGGGGAGGTCGATGAGCAGTTCTTC.

This chain joins TRBV15 and TRBJ1-2, with D unresolved. The CDR3 consists of 17 residues. CDR1 is LNHNV and CDR2 is YYDKDF in the germline V gene (reference sequence). V was clipped by 8 bases and J by 2 bases, with 24 bases between them. The CDR3, as DNA: TGTGCCACCGGCCAGCTCCTCGGCGGGCAGATCAACTATGGCTACACCTTC. Translating gives CATGQLLGGQINYGYTF.

The chain couples TRBV7-9 to TRBJ1-4; maybe TRBD1 (5 bases). The CDR3 sequence is 16 residues long. V was pared by 4 bases and J by 3 bases, with 15 bases between. The germline gives CDR1 SEHNR, CDR2 FQNEAQ (reference sequence). The CDR3 DNA follows: TGTGCCAGCAGCTCGGGCCTTGGAGGGGCTAATGAAAAACTGTTTTTT. Protein: CASSSGLGGANEKLFF.

The chain uses TRBV6-6 and TRBJ1-2; 11 bases match TRBD1. Germline V CDR1 and CDR2: MNHNY, SVGAGI (reference sequence). Trimming cost V 2 bases and J 7 bases; bases outside gene matches: 6. This CDR3 contains 15 residues. The CDR3 nucleotides are TGTGCCAGCAGTTACCCGGGACAGGGGGAGGTTGGCTACACCTTC. Amino acids: CASSYPGQGEVGYTF.